A selection of T cell receptor beta chains follows, all from one sample in a study of T-cell reconstitution after alpha-beta-depleted transplantation in children. MiXCR, run by TCRdb on the PCR reads, gives a single entry per CDR3 protein. Of roughly 500,000 distinct CDR3 sequences listed, approximately 32% are singletons. The starting material was PBMCs from the stem cell graft donor, obtained from the stem cell graft. Receptors were obtained from a human donor who donated a stem cell graft to a child with aplastic anemia. CDR3s include the opening cysteine and the closing phenylalanine or tryptophan. Each record gives: V gene, J gene, D gene, clone size, CDR3 protein, CDR3 DNA. A D gene is named only where the DNA matches it firmly. A row's size may be missing; if present it is once, few, many or a size class.

TRBV6-5	TRBJ1-2	-	-	CASIGLGGYTF	TGTGCCAGCATAGGGCTCGGTGGCTACACCTTC
TRBV5-6	TRBJ2-5	TRBD2	-	CASSLRTSGKYQETQYF	TGTGCCAGCAGCCTAAGGACTAGCGGGAAGTACCAAGAGACCCAGTACTTC
TRBV7-2	TRBJ2-1	TRBD2	-	CASSPKGLAGGYNEQFF	TGTGCCAGCAGCCCCAAGGGACTAGCGGGAGGGTACAATGAGCAGTTCTTC
TRBV20-1	TRBJ2-5	-	-	CSAPRSRETQYF	TGCAGTGCTCCGAGGAGCAGGGAGACCCAGTACTTC
TRBV3-1	TRBJ2-7	TRBD2	-	CASRVGGTYEQYF	TGTGCCAGCAGGGTGGGAGGGACCTACGAGCAGTACTTC
TRBV4-2	TRBJ2-7	-	few	CASSLTTRDSYEQYF	TGTGCCAGCAGCCTAACGACCAGGGACTCCTACGAGCAGTACTTC
TRBV5-1	TRBJ2-1	-	-	CASSVSLADYNEQFF	TGCGCCAGCAGCGTGAGCCTAGCAGACTACAATGAGCAGTTCTTC
TRBV20-1	TRBJ2-5	TRBD2	few	CSASAGAQETQYF	TGCAGTGCTAGTGCGGGAGCCCAAGAGACCCAGTACTTC
TRBV20-1	TRBJ2-1	-	few	CSALASSYNEQFF	TGCAGTGCTCTCGCCAGCTCCTACAATGAGCAGTTCTTC
TRBV10-3	TRBJ2-5	TRBD1	few	CAISELDRATQYF	TGTGCCATCAGTGAGCTCGACAGGGCGACCCAGTACTTC
TRBV19	TRBJ1-4	-	few	CASSTQRPATNEKLFF	TGTGCCAGTAGTACCCAGAGACCTGCAACTAATGAAAAACTGTTTTTT
TRBV7-2	TRBJ2-1	-	few	CASSLEATPPPNEQFF	TGTGCCAGCAGCTTAGAAGCTACCCCTCCTCCCAATGAGCAGTTCTTC
TRBV7-9	TRBJ1-1	TRBD1	-	CASFQGATQPEAFF	TGTGCCAGCTTCCAGGGGGCAACCCAGCCTGAAGCTTTCTTT
TRBV9	TRBJ2-1	TRBD2	-	CASSVGLATNEQFF	TGTGCCAGCAGCGTAGGACTAGCCACGAATGAGCAGTTCTTC
TRBV9	TRBJ2-1	TRBD2	few	CASSVSVAGVNEQFF	TGTGCCAGCAGCGTATCGGTAGCGGGAGTCAATGAGCAGTTCTTC
TRBV15	TRBJ2-1	-	few	CATSRRGGVAYNEQFF	TGTGCCACCAGCAGGAGAGGGGGGGTAGCATACAATGAGCAGTTCTTC
TRBV6-1	TRBJ2-7	-	-	CASSELGGRHYEQYF	TGTGCCAGCAGTGAACTGGGCGGCCGTCACTACGAGCAGTACTTC
TRBV7-9	TRBJ1-4	-	-	CASSLGRDWQKLFF	TGTGCCAGCAGCTTAGGTCGGGATTGGCAAAAACTGTTTTTT
TRBV18	TRBJ1-3	-	-	CASSPRPISGNTIYF	TGTGCCAGCTCACCACGGCCGATCTCTGGAAACACCATATATTTT
TRBV20-1	TRBJ2-5	-	many	CSAGGGAQPGLKETQYF	TGCAGTGCTGGGGGTGGGGCCCAACCCGGGTTAAAAGAGACCCAGTACTTC
TRBV13	TRBJ2-2	TRBD2	-	CASSPRLAANTGELFF	TGTGCCAGCAGTCCACGACTAGCCGCGAACACCGGGGAGCTGTTTTTT
TRBV5-1	TRBJ1-1	-	-	CASSGGTGTGVNTEAFF	TGCGCCAGCAGCGGAGGGACGGGGACGGGTGTGAACACTGAAGCTTTCTTT
TRBV4-3	TRBJ1-2	TRBD1	-	CASSAMTGGPGYTF	TGCGCCAGCAGCGCGATGACAGGGGGCCCTGGCTACACCTTC
TRBV7-2	TRBJ2-5	TRBD1	few	CASSRGQGWETQYF	TGTGCCAGCAGCCGCGGACAGGGGTGGGAGACCCAGTACTTC
TRBV20-1	TRBJ2-3	-	-	CSATRSGTPDTQYF	TGCAGTGCTACGCGTTCCGGGACCCCAGATACGCAGTATTTT
TRBV6-2/TRBV6-3	TRBJ2-5	TRBD1	-	CASSPPQYRDSETQYF	TGTGCCAGCAGCCCACCACAATACCGGGACAGCGAGACCCAGTACTTC
TRBV28	TRBJ2-7	-	few	CASSPPGDYYEQYF	TGTGCCAGCAGTCCCCCTGGGGATTACTACGAGCAGTACTTC
TRBV12-3/TRBV12-4	TRBJ1-2	-	few	CASSLTDTNYGYTF	TGTGCCAGCAGTTTAACAGATACCAACTATGGCTACACCTTC
TRBV12-3/TRBV12-4	TRBJ2-3	TRBD2	few	CASSSSGRSTDTQYF	TGTGCCAGCAGTTCTAGCGGGAGGTCCACAGATACGCAGTATTTT
TRBV4-1	TRBJ1-1	TRBD1	-	CASSQKEDRAGQAFF	TGCGCCAGCAGCCAAAAAGAAGACAGGGCAGGTCAAGCTTTCTTT
TRBV20-1	TRBJ2-2	-	few	CSARATSGQTGELFF	TGCAGTGCTAGAGCTACGTCGGGACAAACCGGGGAGCTGTTTTTT
TRBV7-9	TRBJ2-3	TRBD1	few	CASSLGRTGGSDTQYF	TGTGCCAGCAGCCTTGGGAGGACAGGGGGTTCAGATACGCAGTATTTT
TRBV12-3/TRBV12-4	TRBJ1-3	-	-	CASSLAGTRNTIYF	TGTGCCAGCAGTTTAGCGGGGACGAGAAACACCATATATTTT
TRBV12-3/TRBV12-4	TRBJ1-1	TRBD1	-	CASSAPGGLTEAFF	TGTGCCAGCAGTGCCCCAGGGGGGCTGACTGAAGCTTTCTTT
TRBV11-2	TRBJ2-3	TRBD2	once	CASSPRTSGLTDTQYF	TGTGCCAGCAGCCCCCGGACTAGCGGACTCACAGATACGCAGTATTTT
TRBV28	TRBJ2-5	TRBD2	-	CASRTLAGAPGAQYF	TGTGCCAGCAGGACCTTAGCGGGAGCGCCCGGGGCCCAGTACTTC
TRBV29-1	TRBJ2-7	TRBD2	few	CSVESPQGGSGGPYEQYF	TGCAGCGTTGAATCTCCTCAAGGGGGTAGCGGGGGGCCCTACGAGCAGTACTTC
TRBV20-1	TRBJ1-1	-	-	CSAIRDVNTEAFF	TGCAGTGCCATCCGAGACGTAAACACTGAAGCTTTCTTT
TRBV9	TRBJ2-3	TRBD2	few	CASSSRTSGRSDTQYF	TGTGCCAGCAGCTCCCGGACTAGCGGGAGATCAGATACGCAGTATTTT
TRBV7-6	TRBJ2-2	-	-	CASSLLWKGSTAGKGAGELFF	TGTGCCAGCAGCTTATTATGGAAAGGTTCAACGGCGGGAAAGGGGGCCGGGGAGCTGTTTTTT
TRBV7-2	TRBJ2-5	TRBD2	-	CASSLAPGSRGLAGIQETQYF	TGTGCCAGCAGCTTAGCTCCTGGGTCGAGGGGACTAGCGGGCATCCAAGAGACCCAGTACTTC
TRBV6-4	TRBJ1-6	-	few	CASTRTRGAGAPLHF	TGTGCCAGCACCAGAACTAGGGGGGCAGGGGCACCCCTCCACTTT